This T cell receptor (beta chain) was recovered during a study of tumor-infiltrating lymphocytes in primary liver carcinoma. At the level of the study: Cases comprised patients with primary liver carcinoma who received surgical resection.

Findings and caveats of the study: Pairs comparing tumor with adjacent tissue or blood overlapped less than pairs drawn from tumor regions. Without sorting, CD4+ versus CD8+ T cell repertoires were not compared.

They got blood RNA out of unsorted whole blood and also pulled out germline DNA. Points on this clonotype: The antigen is unknown.

The CDR3 is made up of 15 amino acids. Trimming cost V 3 bases and J 8 bases, with 18 bases left between them. In germline, CDR1 is SGHNT, CDR2 YYREEE (reference sequence). With a constant-region primer, TCR beta cDNA was made from 450 to 650 ng of total RNA. For TCR beta, libraries were produced by three nested multiplex PCR rounds using slightly modified ARM-PCR. A C-beta reverse primer was combined with TRBV1-TRBV30 forward primers in the first two PCR rounds, and each round had roughly 11 cycles. TCRdb ran MiXCR on the multiplex PCR reads and lists one entry per CDR3 protein. The sample holds about 350,000 distinct CDR3 sequences, 65% seen once.

The sequenced material came from peripheral blood. The chain has TRBV5-4 and TRBJ2-1, with D possibly TRBD1 on 5 matching bases. The clonotype comes from a man aged 40-49 years with primary liver carcinoma and hepatitis B virus infection. CDR3 sequence (DNA): TGTGCCAGCAGCTCCGCAAAGGGGAAGTCATATGAGCAGTTCTTC. Translation gives CASSSAKGKSYEQFF. Full variable domain (remainder filled in from reference TRBV5-4 and TRBJ2-1): ETGVTQSPTHLIKTRGQQVTLRCSSQSGHNTVSWYQQALGQGPQFIFQYYREEENGRGNFPPRFSGLQFPNYSSELNVNALELDDSALYLCASSSAKGKSYEQFFGPGTRLTVL.